These 31 T cell receptor beta chains were all obtained from the same sample, sequenced in a study of memory CD4+ T cells and cytomegalovirus serostatus. Assay used: immunoSEQ multiplex PCR; TCRdb lists only in-frame clones, some missing. This table holds almost 55,000 clones, roughly 79% found once. The sort gate was single viable CD3+CD4+CD8-CD45RO+ cells for memory CD4+ T cells. Sequenced sample: memory CD4+ T cells from blood. The receptors here all came from an adult in good health and CMV-seronegative.

Only a few counts were recorded for this clone. This rearrangement joins TRBV7-2 to TRBJ1-1; D is undetermined. Germline CDR1 SGHTA, CDR2 FQGNSA. Trimming removed 5 bases from V and 4 bases from J, with 8 bases in between. The CDR3 consists of 12 residues. The CDR3 region has the DNA TGTGCCAGCAGCCTCTTGACCACTGAAGCTTTCTTT. Translated: CASSLLTTEAFF.

The V gene is TRBV29-1, the J gene TRBJ2-3, with a weak D call TRBD1 (6 bases). V was clipped by 7 bases and J by 3 bases, with 17 bases between them. The V gene's germline CDR1 is SQVTM and CDR2 ANQGSEA. The CDR3 has 14 amino acids. CDR3 coding DNA: TGCAGCGCTGACTCAGGGGCATATACAGATACGCAGTATTTT. It specifies CSADSGAYTDTQYF.

CDR3 in DNA: TGTGCCAGCAGTTTGGGACAATACCGTGAAGCTTTCTTT. It specifies CASSLGQYREAFF. This chain links TRBV28 with TRBJ1-1; perhaps TRBD1 as D (6 bases). Germline V CDR1 and CDR2: MDHEN, SYDVKM. The CDR3 has 13 residues. V was shortened by 3 bases and J by 7 bases, with 12 bases between the two germline ends.

The chain links TRBV28 to TRBJ1-2; TRBD1 is a possible D gene (6 bases). This CDR3 spans 13 amino acids. Between the trimmed V and J ends, which lost 6 bases and 4 bases, there was a span of 12 bases. Germline CDR1 reads MDHEN; CDR2 reads SYDVKM. CDR3 sequence: CASSPTGTYGYTF. As DNA, the CDR3 is TGTGCCAGCAGCCCTACAGGGACCTATGGCTACACCTTC.

J is TRBJ1-2 and V is TRBV5-4; 9 positions match TRBD1. The CDR3 extends over 14 amino acids. V was pared by 4 bases and J by 2 bases, with 3 bases of the junction left unmatched. In germline, CDR1 is SGHNT, CDR2 YYREEE (reference sequence). The CDR3 nucleotides are TGTGCCAGCAGCGCCGGGACAGGGAACTATGGCTACACCTTC. It specifies CASSAGTGNYGYTF.

The CDR3 coding sequence is TGTGCCAGCAGCCGGGGAGGGACGGGGAGGCACGAGCAGTACTTC. Protein sequence: CASSRGGTGRHEQYF. The chain uses TRBV6-5 and TRBJ2-7, with 7 bases matching TRBD2. Germline V gene lookup returns CDR1 MNHEY and CDR2 SVGAGI. The CDR3 sequence is 15 residues long. V dropped 6 bases and J dropped 5; count of bases not matched to a gene: 13.

The chain combines TRBV27 with TRBJ1-2; 10 positions match TRBD1. This CDR3 has 13 amino acids. Unmatched junction bases numbered 9, after V lost 3 bases and J lost 14 bases. Germline CDR1 is MNHEY and CDR2 is SMNVEV (reference sequence). The CDR3 loop is CASSFGTGVYETF. The CDR3 nucleotides are TGTGCCAGCAGTTTCGGGACAGGGGTTTATGAAACCTTC.

The gene calls are TRBV5-1 and TRBJ2-6; no definite D call. V was cut by 3 bases and J by 0 bases, with 16 bases left in between. The CDR3 contains 18 residues. Germline-derived CDR1 and CDR2 are SGHRS and YFSETQ. CDR3 in amino acids: CASSYVTGTVSGANVLTF. DNA for the CDR3: TGCGCCAGCAGCTACGTTACCGGAACAGTCTCTGGGGCCAACGTCCTGACTTTC.

This chain links TRBV6-1 with TRBJ1-4; TRBD1 matches at 8 bases. Trimming removed 1 base from V and 7 bases from J; junction bases left unmatched: 17. The CDR3 is made up of 19 amino acids. CDR1 and CDR2 from the germline V gene are MNHNS and SASEGT. The CDR3 loop is CASSEGPGGKGGLIEKLFF. The CDR3 DNA reads as TGTGCCAGCAGTGAAGGCCCAGGGGGCAAGGGGGGTTTGATTGAAAAACTGTTTTTT.

J is TRBJ2-7 and V is TRBV7-9; 8 bases are shared with TRBD1. The trim removed 4 bases at V and 9 bases at J, leaving 11 bases unmatched. Germline CDR1 reads SEHNR; CDR2 reads FQNEAQ (reference sequence). The CDR3 consists of 14 residues. Here the CDR3 DNA reads TGTGCCAGCAGCTCGACAGGGGTACCGTTCTGGCAGTACTTC. This translates into CASSSTGVPFWQYF.

With regard to this clone: The sample holds other DNA sequences that translate to the same CDR3. This sequence joins TRBV11-3 and TRBJ1-1, with a possible D match to TRBD1 (6 bases). This CDR3 is built from 14 residues. V was clipped by 4 bases and J by 0 bases, with 9 bases between them. Germline CDR1 and CDR2: SGHNT and YENEEA. This CDR3 is CASSSTGMNTEAFF. The DNA of the CDR3 is TGTGCCAGCAGCTCCACAGGGATGAACACTGAAGCTTTCTTT.

V and J are TRBV9 and TRBJ2-1; TRBD1 matches at 7 bases. J was trimmed by 0 bases and V by 0 bases; bases with no gene match: 6. The CDR3 length is 17 residues. The germline V gene encodes CDR1 SGDLS and CDR2 YYNGEE. CDR3 loop: CASSVGDSSYSYNEQFF. In DNA, the CDR3 is TGTGCCAGCAGCGTAGGGGACAGCTCCTACTCCTACAATGAGCAGTTCTTC.

The rearrangement links TRBV15 to TRBJ1-6; TRBD1 might be the D (5 bases). The V gene's germline CDR1 is LNHNV and CDR2 YYDKDF (reference sequence). V was trimmed by 0 bases and J by 0 bases, leaving 12 bases between them. This CDR3 is built from 18 residues. The DNA of the CDR3 is TGTGCCACCAGCAGAGAGGGCCCAGGGAGCTCCTATAATTCACCCCTCCACTTT. It translates to CATSREGPGSSYNSPLHF.

V is TRBV18 and J is TRBJ2-3; 8 bases agree with TRBD1. V was clipped by 4 bases and J by 4 bases; unmatched bases: 4. The germline V gene has CDR1 KGHSH and CDR2 LQKENI. CDR3 length equals 14 residues. The CDR3 DNA reads as TGTGCCAGCTCACTGGGACAGGTGGCAGATACGCAGTATTTT. Translation gives CASSLGQVADTQYF.

This chain links TRBV28 with TRBJ1-5; 9 nucleotides match TRBD1. The CDR3 covers 15 residues. V lost 7 bases to trimming and J lost 6 bases; unmatched junction nucleotides: 10. Germline CDR1 is MDHEN and CDR2 is SYDVKM. The CDR3 reads CASIDNRGRSQPQHF. CDR3 nucleotide sequence: TGTGCCAGCATTGACAACAGGGGGCGCAGTCAGCCCCAGCATTTT.

The V gene is TRBV9, the J gene TRBJ2-2; D perhaps matches TRBD1 (5 bases). V was clipped by 0 bases and J by 7 bases, with 10 bases between them. Germline loops: CDR1 SGDLS, CDR2 YYNGEE. This CDR3 has 14 amino acids. This chain's CDR3 is CASSVGQSYGELFF. CDR3 nucleotide sequence: TGTGCCAGCAGCGTAGGACAGTCTTACGGGGAGCTGTTTTTT.

The chain employs TRBV5-4 and TRBJ1-2; D unresolved. The V and J ends lost 5 bases and 6 bases respectively, with 20 bases between them. The germline gives CDR1 SGHNT, CDR2 YYREEE (reference sequence). The CDR3 runs 15 residues. Written as DNA, the CDR3 is TGTGCCAGCAGGCTCGACCTATTCACGTATAATGGCTACACCTTC. Translating it yields CASRLDLFTYNGYTF.

The chain recombines TRBV5-1 with TRBJ2-7, with D possibly TRBD1 on 6 matching bases. The V gene's germline CDR1 is SGHRS and CDR2 YFSETQ. V was shortened by 4 bases and J by 6 bases, with 14 bases between the two germline ends. This CDR3 is 13 amino acids long. Written as DNA, the CDR3 is TGCGCCAGCAGCCGCGAAACAGGGTCCGAGCAGTACTTC. Encoded protein: CASSRETGSEQYF.

V usage is TRBV18 and J usage is TRBJ2-7, with 8 bases that match TRBD1. The CDR3 extends over 16 amino acids. From germline, CDR1 is KGHSH and CDR2 LQKENI. J lost 5 bases, V lost 4 bases, and 13 bases had no gene match. The CDR3 reads CASSLSRTGIGNEQYF. The CDR3 DNA reads TGTGCCAGCTCACTATCTAGGACAGGGATCGGGAACGAGCAGTACTTC. The variable domain in full, with the rest retrieved from reference TRBV18 and TRBJ2-7, is NAGVMQNPRHLVRRRGQEARLRCSPMKGHSHVYWYRQLPEEGLKFMVYLQKENIIDESGMPKERFSAEFPKEGPSILRIQQVVRGDSAAYFCASSLSRTGIGNEQYFGPGTRLTVT.

The chain employs TRBV6-1 and TRBJ2-3, with D perhaps TRBD2 (5 bases). CDR3 size: 16 residues. Germline V gene data show CDR1 as MNHNS and CDR2 as SASEGT. The germline V and J ends were trimmed by 4 bases and 0 bases, with 14 bases remaining between them. CDR3 protein: CASSVQRIASTDTQYF. The CDR3 DNA reads as TGTGCCAGCAGTGTCCAGCGGATTGCTAGCACAGATACGCAGTATTTT.

In its sample, this clone was seen a few times. The rearrangement links TRBV30 to TRBJ2-3; possible D gene TRBD2, 7 bases. The V gene's germline CDR1 is GTSNPN and CDR2 SVGIG (reference sequence). The CDR3 has 14 amino acids. Deletions cut 1 base from V and 7 bases from J, with 15 bases between. The CDR3 DNA follows: TGTGCCTGGAGTGAGGGGGGGCCCGTCTATACGCAGTATTTT. Its protein product is CAWSEGGPVYTQYF.

This chain joins TRBV4-2 and TRBJ1-4; 9 bases match TRBD1. The length of the CDR3 is 16 residues. The J segment lost 0 bases and the V segment lost 4 bases, leaving 3 bases of the junction unmatched. Looked up from germline, CDR1 is LGHNA and CDR2 is YNFKEQ. CDR3 nucleotides: TGTGCCAGCAGCCTACGACAGGGGGCAACTAATGAAAAACTGTTTTTT. Its translation is CASSLRQGATNEKLFF.

The chain employs TRBV5-8 and TRBJ1-5, with TRBD1 matching 8 bases. The CDR3 contains 16 residues. Trimming took 4 bases from V and 0 from J; bases not matched to a gene: 6. Germline V gene data show CDR1 as SGHTS and CDR2 as YDEGEE. This CDR3 reads CASSTRTGYSNQPQHF. CDR3 bases: TGTGCCAGCAGCACCCGGACAGGGTATAGCAATCAGCCCCAGCATTTT.

V gene TRBV11-3 combines with J gene TRBJ2-5, with 15 bases lining up with TRBD2. This CDR3 comprises 16 residues. V dropped 5 bases and J dropped 5; count of bases not matched to a gene: 6. Germline assignment: CDR1 SGHNT and CDR2 YENEEA. This chain's CDR3 is CASSPGLAGGGETQYF. The CDR3 bases are TGTGCCAGCAGCCCGGGACTAGCGGGGGGCGGGGAGACCCAGTACTTC.

The gene calls are TRBV15 and TRBJ1-5; no definite D call. The germline CDR1 and CDR2 sequences are LNHNV and YYDKDF (reference sequence). Trimming removed 0 bases at V and 0 bases at J, with 6 bases between. The CDR3 extends over 15 amino acids. CDR3 nucleotide sequence: TGTGCCACCAGCAGAGATAGGTTTAGCAATCAGCCCCAGCATTTT. Translated: CATSRDRFSNQPQHF.

This rearrangement joins TRBV6-1 to TRBJ1-2, with TRBD1 identical over 9 bases. The CDR3 runs 14 residues. Trimming at V came to 5 bases and at J to 4 bases, leaving 5 bases not matched to a gene. The germline V gene has CDR1 MNHNS and CDR2 SASEGT. In nucleotides, the CDR3 is TGTGCCAGCAGTTCCCGGGACAGGGTCTATGGCTACACCTTC. It is translated as CASSSRDRVYGYTF.

This chain uses TRBV14 with TRBJ1-6; D gene ambiguous. This CDR3 is built from 14 residues. The germline V and J ends were trimmed by 0 bases and 8 bases, with 8 bases remaining between them. The germline V gene has CDR1 SGHDN and CDR2 FVKESK. The CDR3 DNA is TGTGCCAGCAGCCAAGAGTCGGATTATTCACCCCTCCACTTT. It codes for CASSQESDYSPLHF.

This clone was recorded once. This chain links TRBV7-2 with TRBJ2-5; perhaps TRBD2 as D (6 bases). Germline loops: CDR1 SGHTA, CDR2 FQGNSA. The CDR3 is 19 amino acids. V was cut by 4 bases and J by 1 base, with 25 bases left in between. The CDR3 nucleotides are TGTGCCAGCAGCTCACAGGTTTCCTTGGGGGGAGGAAGCCAAGAGACCCAGTACTTC. Protein: CASSSQVSLGGGSQETQYF.

The chain links TRBV6-6 to TRBJ1-1; possibly TRBD1 for D (5 bases). The V and J ends lost 6 bases and 1 base respectively, with 12 bases between them. Per germline, CDR1 MNHNY and CDR2 SVGAGI (reference sequence). The CDR3 loop spans 14 amino acids. The CDR3 sequence: CASSRDKPNTEAFF. The CDR3 nucleotides read TGTGCCAGCAGCAGGGATAAACCGAACACTGAAGCTTTCTTT.

V is TRBV2 and J is TRBJ2-7; D not resolved. V shed 4 bases and J shed 0 bases, with 7 bases lying between them. Germline V gene data show CDR1 as SNHLY and CDR2 as FYNNEI. This CDR3 has 13 amino acids. This CDR3 is CASSVKSSYEQYF. The CDR3 region has the DNA TGTGCCAGCAGTGTTAAGTCCTCCTACGAGCAGTACTTC.

The chain carries TRBV19 and TRBJ1-4, with D uncertain. The CDR3 extends over 16 amino acids. Germline loops: CDR1 LNHDA, CDR2 SQIVND (reference sequence). V was shortened by 4 bases and J by 6 bases, with 18 bases between the two germline ends. CDR3 in amino acids: CASSTKRAGNDEKLFF. The CDR3 region has the DNA TGTGCCAGTAGTACTAAGAGAGCCGGGAACGATGAAAAACTGTTTTTT. Full variable domain (outside the CDR3, taken from reference TRBV19 and TRBJ1-4): DGGITQSPKYLFRKEGQNVTLSCEQNLNHDAMYWYRQDPGQGLRLIYYSQIVNDFQKGDIAEGYSVSREKKESFPLTVTSAQKNPTAFYLCASSTKRAGNDEKLFFGSGTQLSVL.